This T cell receptor (beta chain) was captured in a study of response to subunit inactivated influenza vaccine. TCRdb reanalysed the RT-PCR reads using MiXCR and keeps one entry per CDR3 protein. Of over 750,000 distinct CDR3 sequences in the sample, about 20% were seen once. This clonotype was counted between two and nine times. The target antigen is unknown. V was clipped by 5 bases and J by 3 bases, with 14 bases between them. The germline gives CDR1 MDHEN, CDR2 SYDVKM. The CDR3 spans 15 residues. Study-wide points: Every seasonal influenza vaccination brings in few new T cells, the authors suggested.

The source was PBMCs from blood, collected about 5 days after vaccination. The receptor's source is a man between 50 and 59 years old who received an inactivated influenza vaccine. The gene calls are TRBV28 and TRBJ2-1; no reliable D call. This CDR3 is CASSRNPPYYNEQFF. In DNA form, the CDR3 reads TGTGCCAGCAGTCGAAACCCCCCCTACTACAATGAGCAGTTCTTC. Full variable domain (outside the CDR3, taken from reference TRBV28 and TRBJ2-1): DVKVTQSSRYLVKRTGEKVFLECVQDMDHENMFWYRQDPGLGLRLIYFSYDVKMKEKGDIPEGYSVSREKKERFSLILESASTNQTSMYLCASSRNPPYYNEQFFGPGTRLTVL.